The clone carrying this T cell receptor beta chain occurred a few times. Amplification of TCR beta CDR3 regions was performed using RNA transcripts as template. In the first-round RT-PCR of the TCR CDR3, the HTBI primer set was used. TCRdb reanalysed the multiplex PCR reads using MiXCR and keeps one entry per CDR3 protein. This sample yields hundreds of thousands of distinct CDR3 sequences, of which approximately 23% are seen a single time; about 49% belongs to the top ten. These data originate in a study of T cells in Graves' hyperthyroidism and ophthalmopathy. V trimming: 5 bases; J trimming: 6 bases; junction bases outside the gene matches: 5. CDR1 is DFQATT, CDR2 SNEGSKA, per germline (reference sequence). This CDR3 spans 13 amino acids. Exclusion followed for patients with uncontrolled infection, other autoimmune disease, pregnancy or lactation. Diagnoses were made from clinical symptoms, serum measures (thyroxine and TRAb), thyroid ultrasound and orbital computed tomography.

The material sequenced was blood. The TCR originated in a woman aged 70-85 years with Graves' ophthalmopathy. The chain employs TRBV20-1 and TRBJ2-5, with 11 bases matching TRBD1. The CDR3 bases are TGCAGTGCTTCGGGACAGGGGGGACAGACCCAGTACTTC. The encoded protein is CSASGQGGQTQYF.